This T cell receptor beta chain was recorded in a study of cytomegalovirus exposure and HLA in healthy donors. Study results and caveats: Follow-up analysis seemed to connect common viral pathogens with several of the most significant clusters identified. Across HLA loci, a later analysis found differing TCR association rates, with DRB1 most and HLA-C fewest. Follow-up analysis later connected one missense variant in DCLRE1C with trimming of TCR beta V- and J-genes.

The study sampled nominally healthy donors, though unrecorded immune exposures were likely. CDR3 size: 13 residues. Trimming removed 0 bases at V and 4 bases at J, with 5 bases between. CDR1 SGDLS and CDR2 YYNGEE come from the germline V gene. As for this clone: Its antigen is not known.

The PCR used 60 Vbeta and 13 Jbeta primers. Method: immunoSEQ multiplex PCR; TCRdb's copy keeps in-frame clones and lacks some. The data show some 160,000 clones, 60% to 85% seen once. Material: PBMCs. The gene calls are TRBV9 and TRBJ1-3, with D uncertain. The TCR originated in a woman aged 25-40 years in good health and CMV-seronegative. Here the CDR3 reads CASSVGGGNTIYF. CDR3 bases: TGTGCCAGCAGCGTAGGTGGCGGAAACACCATATATTTT.